This T cell receptor (beta chain) was profiled in a study of blood T cell repertoires in COVID-19. In germline, CDR1 is SGHTS, CDR2 YDEGEE. This CDR3 region has 16 residues. The V gene end was trimmed by 4 bases and the J gene end by 4 bases; junction bases not matched to a gene: 11. Using immunoSEQ multiplex PCR, the repertoire was profiled, and TCRdb retains in-frame clones only, with some absent. The sample lists about 350,000 clones, roughly nine tenths occurring once. The chain combines TRBV5-8 with TRBJ1-2; the match to TRBD1 covers 9 bases. Input material: peripheral blood. This TCR came from an older woman with COVID-19, enrolled during active disease. DNA for the CDR3: TGTGCCAGCAGCCTAAAACAGGGGGCTCGGGCCTATGGCTACACCTTC. Translating gives CASSLKQGARAYGYTF.